The 24 T cell receptor beta chains below come from one sample, sequenced in a study of cytomegalovirus exposure and HLA in healthy donors. This PCR relied on a set of 60 Vbeta primers and 13 Jbeta primers. Using immunoSEQ multiplex PCR, the repertoire was profiled, and TCRdb retains in-frame clones only, with some absent. Of tens of thousands of clones in the sample, 63% are singletons; the top ten hold about 6.7%. Source material: PBMCs. These receptors were taken from a woman in her 30s in good health and CMV-seronegative.

This clone was observed a few times. The chain combines TRBV19 with TRBJ1-2; TRBD1 matches 7 bases. Trimming at V came to 7 bases and at J to 4 bases, leaving 6 bases not matched to a gene. The CDR3 loop spans 13 amino acids. CDR1 is LNHDA and CDR2 is SQIVND in the germline V gene (reference sequence). The CDR3 DNA reads TGTGCCAGTATGAGGGGGCGCGGCTATGGCTACACCTTC. Its translation: CASMRGRGYGYTF.

This chain links TRBV4-3 with TRBJ2-3, with TRBD2 matching over 8 bases. The CDR3 extends over 17 amino acids. After removal of 4 bases from V and 3 bases from J, the junction contained 12 bases not matched to a gene. Germline CDR1 is LGHNA and CDR2 is YSLEER. DNA of the CDR3: TGCGCCAGCAGCCCGACGGGACTAGGCGGGAGGACAGATACGCAGTATTTT. Translating it yields CASSPTGLGGRTDTQYF.

This clone has more than one count but fewer than ten. This sequence joins TRBV6-1 and TRBJ2-2, with D uncertain. The CDR3 spans 11 residues. The germline gives CDR1 MNHNS, CDR2 SASEGT. V lost 7 bases, J lost 13 bases, and 13 bases lay in between. CDR3 in amino acids: CASISLSRLFF. In DNA form, the CDR3 reads TGTGCCAGCATAAGCCTGTCACGGCTGTTTTTT.

This chain uses TRBV5-1 with TRBJ1-1; TRBD1 is a possible D gene (5 bases). This CDR3 is built from 15 residues. V gave up 6 bases and J gave up 0 bases, with 15 bases separating them. The germline CDR1 and CDR2 sequences are SGHRS and YFSETQ. Written as DNA, the CDR3 is TGCGCCAGCAAAGCAACAACAGGTCTGAACACTGAAGCTTTCTTT. Translating it yields CASKATTGLNTEAFF.

The chain is built from TRBV6-4 and TRBJ1-3; TRBD1 might be the D (6 bases). V gave up 7 bases and J gave up 0 bases, with 16 bases separating them. Per germline, CDR1 MRHNA and CDR2 SNTAGT. This CDR3 has 16 residues. The CDR3 here is CASKDPGASSGNTIYF. The CDR3 region has the DNA TGTGCCAGCAAGGACCCAGGGGCCAGCTCTGGAAACACCATATATTTT.

This chain uses TRBV7-8 with TRBJ2-7, with D tentatively TRBD1 (6 bases). Deletions cut 0 bases from V and 4 bases from J, with 13 bases between. CDR1 is SGHVS and CDR2 is FQNEAQ in the germline V gene. The CDR3 has 15 residues. The CDR3 protein is CASSLARTRGYEQYF. CDR3 nucleotide sequence: TGTGCCAGCAGCTTAGCGCGGACGAGGGGGTACGAGCAGTACTTC.

The chain uses TRBV18 and TRBJ1-1; maybe TRBD1 (5 bases). Germline-derived CDR1 and CDR2 are KGHSH and LQKENI. V gave up 1 base and J gave up 1 base, with 13 bases separating them. The CDR3 has 16 amino acids. CDR3 nucleotide sequence: TGTGCCAGCTCACCACGAACCGACGGACAGAACACTGAAGCTTTCTTT. It specifies CASSPRTDGQNTEAFF.

The J gene is TRBJ2-7, the V gene TRBV7-9, with no clear D. The V end lost 5 bases, the J end lost 2 bases, and 10 bases lay between the germline ends. This CDR3 contains 13 residues. CDR1 and CDR2 from the germline V gene are SEHNR and FQNEAQ (reference sequence). Here the CDR3 DNA reads TGTGCCAGCAGCCGACTTAGTCCCTACGAGCAGTACTTC. It yields the protein CASSRLSPYEQYF.

The chain has TRBV4-3 and TRBJ1-4; the D is unclear. From germline, CDR1 is LGHNA and CDR2 YSLEER. This CDR3 region has 14 residues. The ends were cut back, 0 bases at V and 5 bases at J, with 7 bases in the middle. For the CDR3, the DNA is TGCGCCAGCAGCCAAGATTTGACAAATGAAAAACTGTTTTTT. Its protein is CASSQDLTNEKLFF.

This chain uses TRBV13 with TRBJ2-1, with 8 nucleotides matching TRBD2. CDR3 length: 13 amino acids. Unmatched junction bases numbered 5, after V lost 5 bases and J lost 8 bases. Germline CDR1 is PRHDT and CDR2 is FYEKMQ (reference sequence). This chain's CDR3 is CASSPPTSDEQFF. The CDR3 DNA is TGTGCCAGCAGCCCCCCGACTAGCGATGAGCAGTTCTTC.

The CDR3 nucleotides are TGCGCCAGTGGGACAGGGAGTAACTATGGCTACACCTTC. This sequence encodes CASGTGSNYGYTF. The chain uses TRBV10-2 and TRBJ1-2, with 9 bases lining up with TRBD1. Trimming removed 9 bases from V and 1 base from J; junction bases left unmatched: 3. Germline V CDR1 and CDR2: WSHSY, SAAADI. CDR3 size: 13 residues.

This rearrangement joins TRBV9 to TRBJ2-1; D unclear. In germline, CDR1 is SGDLS, CDR2 YYNGEE. V gave up 0 bases and J gave up 8 bases, with 15 bases separating them. The CDR3 contains 15 residues. The CDR3 region has the DNA TGTGCCAGCAGCGTAGAGTATAACCGCCGGGATGAGCAGTTCTTC. This sequence encodes CASSVEYNRRDEQFF.

This chain connects TRBV7-9 to TRBJ2-7, with D perhaps matching TRBD1 (5 bases). The V gene lost 7 bases and the J gene lost 5 bases, with 15 bases spanning the gap. The germline CDR1 and CDR2 sequences are SEHNR and FQNEAQ (reference sequence). The CDR3 extends over 13 amino acids. The CDR3 reads CASNYKGWHEQYF. CDR3 in DNA: TGTGCCAGCAACTATAAGGGGTGGCACGAGCAGTACTTC.

This clone was picked up a small number of times. This rearrangement joins TRBV7-9 to TRBJ2-5; 9 nucleotides agree with TRBD2. Unmatched junction bases numbered 15, after V lost 4 bases and J lost 6 bases. CDR3 length: 17 residues. Looked up from germline, CDR1 is SEHNR and CDR2 is FQNEAQ (reference sequence). The CDR3 loop is CASSSPRGGGPGKTQYF. CDR3 nucleotides: TGTGCCAGCAGCTCCCCTCGCGGGGGGGGACCGGGGAAGACCCAGTACTTC.

CDR3 bases: TGTGCCAGCAGATTGGGACAGGGAAGCACAGATACGCAGTATTTT. Its translation is CASRLGQGSTDTQYF. The chain links TRBV27 to TRBJ2-3, with 9 bases matching TRBD1. Germline values: CDR1 MNHEY, CDR2 SMNVEV (reference sequence). The V and J ends lost 6 bases and 0 bases, in that order; junction bases with no gene match: 4. The CDR3 extends over 15 amino acids.

V and J are TRBV5-1 and TRBJ2-5; 12 bases are a match to TRBD2. Germline assignment: CDR1 SGHRS and CDR2 YFSETQ. Germline trimming cut 3 bases from V and 2 bases from J; bases unmatched to any gene: 20. This CDR3 is 21 amino acids long. The CDR3 coding sequence is TGCGCCAGCAGCTATCCAACCAAACGACTAGCGGGGGCGCGGGGGCAAGAGACCCAGTACTTC. Translating it yields CASSYPTKRLAGARGQETQYF.

The table lists this clone with a count of one. J is TRBJ1-2 and V is TRBV7-9; tentatively, D is TRBD1 (5 bases). The V end was cut by 8 bases, the J end by 3 bases, with 22 bases between. CDR3 length: 16 amino acids. Germline values: CDR1 SEHNR, CDR2 FQNEAQ (reference sequence). CDR3 in amino acids: CASGQRSAGPHYGYTF. The CDR3 bases are TGTGCCAGCGGCCAACGTTCGGCAGGGCCCCACTATGGCTACACCTTC. Together with reference TRBV7-9 and TRBJ1-2, the CDR3 gives the full variable domain: DTGVSQNPRHKITKRGQNVTFRCDPISEHNRLYWYRQTLGQGPEFLTYFQNEAQLEKSRLLSDRFSAERPKGSFSTLEIQRTEQGDSAMYLCASGQRSAGPHYGYTFGSGTRLTVV.

Turning to this clone: An end of the junction differs from the germline gene, which may be a read error. Other DNA variants within this sample encode the same CDR3. This chain links TRBV14 with TRBJ1-1; D gene unclear. CDR1 SGHDN and CDR2 FVKESK come from the germline V gene. CDR3 size: 13 residues. The CDR3 protein is CASSLAGGTEAFF. The CDR3 DNA reads TGTGCCAGTAGCCTGGCAGGAGGGACTGAAGCTTTCTTT.

V and J are TRBV15 and TRBJ1-6; D not resolved. The V gene lost 2 bases and the J gene lost 8 bases, with 10 bases spanning the gap. The CDR3 totals 14 residues. Germline CDR1 reads LNHNV; CDR2 reads YYDKDF (reference sequence). The CDR3 DNA is TGTGCCACCAGCAGATTCGGTTTCGATTCACCCCTCCACTTT. Its protein product is CATSRFGFDSPLHF. The full variable domain, its missing parts supplied by reference TRBV15 and TRBJ1-6, is DAMVIQNPRYQVTQFGKPVTLSCSQTLNHNVMYWYQQKSSQAPKLLFHYYDKDFNNEADTPDNFQSRRPNTSFCFLDIRSPGLGDTAMYLCATSRFGFDSPLHFGNGTRLTVT.

This clone was seen a few times. This rearrangement joins TRBV19 to TRBJ2-7, with TRBD2 as a possible D gene (6 bases). The V gene lost 4 bases and the J gene lost 4 bases, with 11 bases spanning the gap. The CDR3 length is 13 residues. Germline V CDR1 and CDR2: LNHDA, SQIVND (reference sequence). DNA for the CDR3: TGTGCCAGTAGTACTGCGGGACCATACGAGCAGTACTTC. Encoded protein: CASSTAGPYEQYF.

This clone was observed a handful of times. This rearrangement joins TRBV29-1 to TRBJ2-2, with D tentatively TRBD1 (5 bases). CDR3 length equals 15 residues. V was pared by 1 base and J by 4 bases, with 13 bases between. Germline CDR1 SQVTM, CDR2 ANQGSEA. The CDR3 loop is CSVEVGNRFTGELFF. Written as DNA, the CDR3 is TGCAGCGTTGAAGTAGGAAACAGGTTCACCGGGGAGCTGTTTTTT.

This clone was found a few times. The chain joins TRBV5-1 to TRBJ1-2; 10 bases are a match to TRBD1. The germline V gene encodes CDR1 SGHRS and CDR2 YFSETQ. V lost 4 bases and J lost 0; bases outside the gene matches: 12. The CDR3 has 18 amino acids. The CDR3 DNA follows: TGCGCCAGCAGCGATGACAGGGGGCTGTCCTATTCTAACTATGGCTACACCTTC. As protein: CASSDDRGLSYSNYGYTF.

This clone was detected only a few times. V gene TRBV2 combines with J gene TRBJ2-1, with D possibly matching TRBD2 (6 bases). This CDR3 has 17 residues. V lost 5 bases, J lost 7 bases, and 24 bases lay in between. Germline V CDR1 and CDR2: SNHLY, FYNNEI. The CDR3 coding sequence is TGTGCCAGCAGTTTCCACGGGACGCGGGACCTGTTGAATGAGCAGTTCTTC. The encoded protein is CASSFHGTRDLLNEQFF.

The J gene is TRBJ2-3, the V gene TRBV4-2, with TRBD2 matching 13 bases. The CDR3 is 16 amino acids. CDR1 and CDR2 from the germline V gene are LGHNA and YNFKEQ. Trimming at V came to 1 base and at J to 7 bases, leaving 5 bases not matched to a gene. As DNA, the CDR3 is TGTGCCAGCAGCCAAGGGGGACTAGCGGGATTTAATACGCAGTATTTT. As protein: CASSQGGLAGFNTQYF.